The source of this T cell receptor (beta chain) is a study of regulatory T cells in long-lasting Graves disease (dated by TCRdb to the early 2020s). As for the study more broadly: Antithyroid drugs had been taken for less than 3 months by newly diagnosed Graves' disease patients. Patients with persistent Graves' disease were compared with patients with newly diagnosed Graves' disease using TCR sequencing and RNA sequencing of peripheral blood. The study took place in China and was registered as a clinical trial. A total of 35 or so samples were covered by TCR sequencing, comprising approximately 13 persistent and 20 or so newly diagnosed Graves' disease patients.

The CDR3 has 17 amino acids, counting the end cysteine and phenylalanine. The DNA shown is the 51-base CDR3, in frame from base 1. The trim is 0 bases for V and 4 bases for J, with a gap of 16 bases between the germline ends. The germline V gene provides CDR1 WSHSY and CDR2 SAAADI. Taken with the paper, the label for time point translates to: newly diagnosed GD, antithyroid drugs for less than 3 months. For both TCR sequencing and RNA sequencing, RNA was extracted from PBMCs in TRIzol. Graves' disease was diagnosed according to American Thyroid Association guidelines. The patients came from an endocrinology department in Xi'an, China. Each patient gave 9 to 10 milliliters of peripheral blood, collected in an EDTA anticoagulant tube. PBMCs were isolated by Ficoll Paque Plus density gradient separation without further T cell sorting. An Agilent 2100 Bioanalyzer and agarose gel were used to assess RNA quality, and a NanoDrop 2000 was used to measure RNA concentration.

Library preparation used multiplex PCR. Reads for this sample came from an Illumina HiSeq 4000. iRepertoire HTBI primers and Arm-PCR amplification of CDR3 regions were used to construct TCR beta libraries. PCR products were gel purified before sequencing. In the original analysis: Gene usage analysis of CDR3 amino acid clonotypes used the approximately 56 TRBV and some 15 TRBJ segments found across samples. COPE and FqMerger were used to merge the filtered high-quality paired reads into contigs. Contigs were aligned with BLAST to IMGT TRBV, TRBD and TRBJ reference genes, and CDR3 was defined per IMGT. Clonotypes above 0.1% frequency were classified as highly expanded clones. Shannon entropy served as the measure of repertoire diversity, while the Gini coefficient captured V-J evenness. Public clonotypes were defined as clonotypes shared by more than one individual. In TCRdb, the public reads were trimmed at Q25 with fastp and aligned with MiXCR, with productive beta chains retained. Each entry is one CDR3 protein sequence, shown with its most common DNA and genes. The V and J calls and clone size are TCRdb's, not the authors'. The sample table holds about 450,000 distinct CDR3 sequences, of which roughly 15% were seen once. Together, the top ten hold approximately 15% of the sample.

The table lists this clonotype with many counts. It lacks a known antigen. No clone much larger than this one lies a single base away; base qualities are absent. Findings and caveats that apply to the study as a whole: The authors acknowledged the small sample size as a limitation that may reduce accuracy. Compared with newly diagnosed patients, persistent Graves' disease patients had lower TCR Shannon entropy and fewer highly expanded clones, which suggests clonal expansion. More public clonotypes were shared among persistent patients (2,741) than among newly diagnosed patients (over 900). TRBV28, TRBJ1-2 and TRBJ2-5 were preferentially used in persistent disease, while TRBV20-1 and TRBJ2-1 were favored in newly diagnosed disease. Sequencing and analysis were restricted to the TCR beta chain. Because the primary lesion, thyroid tissue, could not be accessed, the study looked at peripheral blood alone.

The same sample was also used in a study of T cells in Graves' hyperthyroidism and ophthalmopathy. The second study's authors report: A patient counted as having stable Graves' hyperthyroidism if no progression to ophthalmopathy occurred over 18 months of follow-up. The hyperthyroidism patients were between 18 and 65 years old and newly diagnosed, with a disease duration of less than 2 months. Exclusion was applied to patients with uncontrolled infections, other autoimmune diseases, pregnancy or lactation. Diagnoses relied on clinical symptoms, serum thyroxine and TRAb, thyroid ultrasound and orbital computed tomography. A first-round RT-PCR of the TCR CDR3 used the HTBI primer set with the Qiagen OneStep RT-PCR kit. Most expanded thyroid clonotypes (frequency above 0.001) were also detected in blood, suggesting blood repertoires may reflect thyroid immune responses. A model built on a 13 V-J signature distinguished ophthalmopathy from stable hyperthyroidism, reaching over 85% sensitivity and around 81% specificity in cross-validation and 80%/75% in testing. In validation, progression to ophthalmopathy was predicted by the model with 70.59% sensitivity and approximately 78% specificity, a median of roughly 6.4 months before onset. To identify distinguishing TCR V-J signatures, a discovery cohort of around 98 patients was used, comprising 40 to 45 with Graves' ophthalmopathy and 57 with stable Graves' hyperthyroidism. Whether ophthalmopathy could be predicted prospectively was tested in an independent validation cohort made up of approximately 19 hyperthyroidism patients plus 17 patients who later progressed to ophthalmopathy. The 100 or so discovery patients were randomly split 7:3 into training and test sets. Thyroid tissue and blood T-cell repertoires from six Graves' hyperthyroidism patients were also compared in the study. After blood sampling, hyperthyroidism patients were treated with methimazole at a starting dose of 30 mg daily, and ophthalmopathy patients were treated with high-dose intravenous methylprednisolone. The libraries were constructed in a second round of multiplex PCR and then size-selected and purified. Sequencing of the libraries was done on an Illumina HiSeq2000 using paired-end 100 bp reads. SOAPnuke was used to process the raw data, with reads discarded if the reads contained adapters or uncalled bases, had a mean Phred below 15, or lacked an exact constant-primer or identifier match. COPE v1.2.5 was used to merge high-quality paired reads, and clonotypes were defined as unique nucleotide sequences. Clonotypes were aligned to IMGT TRBV, TRBD and TRBJ reference segments using MiTCR v1.1. The analysis included only V-J combinations with a frequency above 0.0001, which together covered more than 98% of the repertoires. A TCS score was defined as the ratio between F50 (clonal expansion) and ExV (chaos), using BLOSUM62-based TCRdist between CDR3 peptides within each V-J. Welch's t-statistics and random forest reduced approximately 520 V-J features to 10 to 15, which were used in a naive Bayes classifier (R e1071). Sample size was not statistically predetermined, and investigators were not blinded to group allocation. The paper describes TCR Vbeta CDR3 sequencing of about 140 peripheral blood samples, made up of about 41 ophthalmopathy patients, around 78 hyperthyroidism patients and approximately 17 progressor patients.

In this chain, TRBV10-2 is recombined with TRBJ2-1, with the D gene too uncertain to name. The source was peripheral blood mononuclear cells (PBMCs), collected at new diagnosis, from a patient treated with antithyroid drugs. The origin of this receptor is a woman aged 50 to 60 with Graves disease. Donor details come from another sample of the same person, matched by shared clones. In nucleotide form, the sequence is TGCGCCAGCAGTGAGTCACCGGTACCAACCGGGTACAATGAGCAGTTCTTC. Translated, this is CASSESPVPTGYNEQFF.